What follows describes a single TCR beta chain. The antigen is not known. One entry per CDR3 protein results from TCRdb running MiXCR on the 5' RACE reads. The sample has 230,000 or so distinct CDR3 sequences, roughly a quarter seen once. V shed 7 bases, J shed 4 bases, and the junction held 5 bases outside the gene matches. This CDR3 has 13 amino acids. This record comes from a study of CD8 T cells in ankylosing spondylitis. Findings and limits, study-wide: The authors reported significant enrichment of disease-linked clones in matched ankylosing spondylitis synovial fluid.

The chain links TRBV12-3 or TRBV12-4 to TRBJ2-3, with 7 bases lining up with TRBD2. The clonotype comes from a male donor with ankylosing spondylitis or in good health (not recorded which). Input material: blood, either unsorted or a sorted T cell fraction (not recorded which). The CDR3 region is CASTRLAADTQYF. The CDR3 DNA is TGTGCCAGCACCCGACTAGCTGCAGATACGCAGTATTTT.